The 22 T cell receptor beta chains in this list originate from one sample, sequenced in a study of human T cells and chemical hapten exposure. Time point here: patch test 3, about 24 weeks after DPC sensitization. Treatment described: therapeutic diphenylcyclopropenone sensitization with weekly scalp DPC. TCRdb called the RACE reads again in MiXCR, with one record for every CDR3 protein. This table holds just over 70,000 distinct CDR3 sequences, around 10% found once. Source: whole blood, taken in connection with sensitization to the hapten diphenylcyclopropenone (DPC). These receptors were collected from a woman aged 45 to 65 with alopecia areata. Some clones in this sample may be carry-over from other donors' samples.

This clonotype was found many times. The V gene is TRBV28, the J gene TRBJ2-7, with D perhaps matching TRBD1 or TRBD2 (5 bases each). The germline gives CDR1 MDHEN, CDR2 SYDVKM. The V gene lost 3 bases and the J gene lost 1 base, with 22 bases spanning the gap. This CDR3 is 18 amino acids long. The chain's CDR3 is CASSFDWDPGKRSYEQYF. CDR3 sequence (DNA): TGTGCCAGCAGTTTCGATTGGGACCCTGGAAAGAGGTCCTACGAGCAGTACTTC.

This clonotype occurred a few times. V and J are TRBV11-2 and TRBJ2-2, with TRBD2 matching over 9 bases. Per germline, CDR1 SGHAT and CDR2 FQNNGV. Trimming at V came to 5 bases and at J to 0 bases, leaving 13 bases not matched to a gene. This CDR3 has 19 amino acids. The CDR3 sequence: CASSPQFEGGRANTGELFF. The CDR3 DNA follows: TGTGCCAGCAGCCCCCAGTTTGAGGGCGGGAGGGCGAACACCGGGGAGCTGTTTTTT.

This clonotype has at least ten counts. The chain joins TRBV11-2 to TRBJ2-3; no clear D gene. Germline lookup yields CDR1 SGHAT and CDR2 FQNNGV. V was trimmed by 4 bases and J by 0 bases, leaving 11 bases between them. The CDR3 sequence is 15 residues long. This chain's CDR3 is CASSSFITSTDTQYF. The CDR3, as DNA: TGTGCCAGCAGCTCATTTATTACTAGCACAGATACGCAGTATTTT.

Many counts were recorded for this clonotype. The chain has TRBV6-5 and TRBJ1-1; no reliable D call. Trimming took off 0 bases at V and 0 bases at J, with 8 bases between the two ends. This CDR3 contains 15 residues. Germline assignment: CDR1 MNHEY and CDR2 SVGAGI. The CDR3 DNA is TGTGCCAGCAGTTACTCGGTCAGCTTGAACACTGAAGCTTTCTTT. Residues: CASSYSVSLNTEAFF.

The chain is built from TRBV2 and TRBJ1-2; TRBD1 might be the D (5 bases). CDR3 length: 11 amino acids. Germline V gene data show CDR1 as SNHLY and CDR2 as FYNNEI. The CDR3: CTYQGDGGYTF. The CDR3 DNA reads TGTACCTATCAGGGTGATGGCGGCTACACCTTC.

The CDR3 region is CASSKGQGRSDEQYF. As DNA, the CDR3 is TGTGCCAGCTCCAAAGGACAGGGGCGATCGGACGAGCAGTACTTC. The chain is built from TRBV18 and TRBJ2-7, with TRBD1 matching over 9 bases. Per the germline V gene, CDR1 is KGHSH and CDR2 is LQKENI. With 6 bases clipped from V and 5 bases from J, the junction kept 11 bases outside the gene matches. The CDR3 loop spans 15 amino acids. Full variable domain (remainder filled in from reference TRBV18 and TRBJ2-7): NAGVMQNPRHLVRRRGQEARLRCSPMKGHSHVYWYRQLPEEGLKFMVYLQKENIIDESGMPKERFSAEFPKEGPSILRIQQVVRGDSAAYFCASSKGQGRSDEQYFGPGTRLTVT.

This clonotype was counted only a few times. This chain uses TRBV18 with TRBJ2-5; perhaps TRBD1 as D (7 bases). Trimming left V 4 bases short and J 5 bases short, with 14 bases between. The germline gives CDR1 KGHSH, CDR2 LQKENI. This CDR3 is built from 14 residues. In DNA, the CDR3 is TGTGCCAGCTCACTAGGAGGGGGCCCGGAGACCCAGTACTTC. Translated, it gives CASSLGGGPETQYF.

The chain joins TRBV7-8 to TRBJ2-7; D is possibly TRBD1 or TRBD2 (5 bases each). V lost 5 bases to trimming and J lost 7 bases, with 15 bases between them. The V gene's germline CDR1 is SGHVS and CDR2 FQNEAQ. This CDR3 has 13 residues. DNA of the CDR3: TGTGCCAGCAGCCCCCTGCTGGGACGTGAGCAGTACTTC. Residues: CASSPLLGREQYF.

This clonotype was counted at least ten times. The chain couples TRBV6-2 or TRBV6-3 to TRBJ2-1; 7 positions match TRBD2. Germline V gene lookup returns CDR1 MNHEY and CDR2 SVGEGT. There are 16 residues in the CDR3. The V and J ends lost 6 bases and 0 bases, in that order; junction bases with no gene match: 8. CDR3 region: CASSPALAASYNEQFF. The CDR3 region has the DNA TGTGCCAGCAGCCCCGCCCTAGCGGCCTCCTACAATGAGCAGTTCTTC.

The CDR3 loop reads CASSFDRATQYF. In nucleotides, the CDR3 is TGTGCCAGCAGCTTTGACCGGGCGACCCAGTACTTC. V and J are TRBV7-6 and TRBJ2-5, with D hard to call. The germline V and J ends were trimmed by 3 bases and 7 bases, with 9 bases remaining between them. Per germline, CDR1 SGHVS and CDR2 FNYEAQ. The CDR3 contains 12 residues. Variable domain in full (rest from reference TRBV7-6 and TRBJ2-5): GAGVSQSPRYKVTKRGQDVALRCDPISGHVSLYWYRQALGQGPEFLTYFNYEAQQDKSGLPNDRFSAERPEGSISTLTIQRTEQRDSAMYRCASSFDRATQYFGPGTRLLVL.

This clonotype was picked up many times. The V and J genes are TRBV18 and TRBJ2-2; 7 bases are a match to TRBD1. The CDR3 is 15 amino acids. In germline, CDR1 is KGHSH, CDR2 LQKENI. Trimming removed 10 bases from V and 4 bases from J; junction bases left unmatched: 12. The CDR3 loop reads CANQLDRVGTGELFF. As DNA, the CDR3 is TGTGCCAACCAACTTGACAGGGTCGGCACCGGGGAGCTGTTTTTT.

The rearrangement uses TRBV20-1 and TRBJ1-6; possibly TRBD1 for D (6 bases). In germline, CDR1 is DFQATT, CDR2 SNEGSKA (reference sequence). V was trimmed by 4 bases and J by 4 bases, leaving 8 bases between them. The CDR3 is 13 amino acids. The CDR3 bases are TGCAGTGCTACACAGGGTTATAATTCACCCCTCCACTTT. This translates into CSATQGYNSPLHF.

This clonotype was detected ten times or more. The rearrangement links TRBV28 to TRBJ1-6, with D maybe TRBD1 (5 bases). The CDR3 covers 13 residues. V lost 5 bases and J lost 10, with 12 bases in between. CDR1 MDHEN and CDR2 SYDVKM come from the germline V gene. Written as DNA, the CDR3 is TGTGCCAGCAGTCCCCTACAGGTCTCACCCCTCCACTTT. It encodes CASSPLQVSPLHF.

The chain combines TRBV9 with TRBJ2-1; possibly TRBD1 for D (6 bases). The CDR3 length is 14 residues. From germline, CDR1 is SGDLS and CDR2 YYNGEE. V lost 4 bases and J lost 4, with 12 bases in between. CDR3 coding DNA: TGTGCCAGCAGCCCCACTGGACAGTACAATGAGCAGTTCTTC. Encoded protein: CASSPTGQYNEQFF.

This clonotype was detected a few times. The J gene is TRBJ2-4, the V gene TRBV18; D possibly uses TRBD1 or TRBD2 (5 bases each). The CDR3 is 14 amino acids. Per germline, CDR1 KGHSH and CDR2 LQKENI. V was clipped by 1 base and J by 8 bases, with 12 bases between them. CDR3 DNA sequence: TGTGCCAGCTCACCACGGGGGACCTATGACATTCAGTACTTC. Its protein product is CASSPRGTYDIQYF.

There are many counts of this clonotype. The genes are TRBV24-1 and TRBJ2-7, with D possibly being TRBD1 or TRBD2 (6 bases each). With 4 bases removed from V and 4 bases from J, the gap between germline ends came to 10 bases. The CDR3 is made up of 13 amino acids. CDR1 is KGHDR, CDR2 SFDVKD, per germline. The CDR3 region has the DNA TGTGCCACCAGTGAAGGGGGAGGATACGAGCAGTACTTC. Protein: CATSEGGGYEQYF.

This clonotype has a count of ten or more. The chain joins TRBV28 to TRBJ2-6, with 10 bases that match TRBD1. The V segment lost 6 bases and the J segment 4 bases; nucleotides outside the gene matches: 6. CDR1 and CDR2 from the germline V gene are MDHEN and SYDVKM. The CDR3 is made up of 16 amino acids. The CDR3 here is CASSPGQGVGANVLTF. CDR3 DNA: TGTGCCAGCAGCCCCGGACAGGGGGTCGGGGCCAACGTCCTGACTTTC.

The chain recombines TRBV7-9 with TRBJ1-2; a possible D gene is TRBD1 (6 bases). The CDR3 totals 15 residues. The germline CDR1 and CDR2 sequences are SEHNR and FQNEAQ (reference sequence). V shed 5 bases and J shed 2 bases, with 15 bases lying between them. CDR3 residues: CASSPTRTENYGYTF. The CDR3 nucleotides read TGTGCCAGCAGCCCAACCCGGACAGAGAACTATGGCTACACCTTC.

The V and J genes are TRBV29-1 and TRBJ1-2; possible D gene TRBD1, 5 bases. V gave up 0 bases and J gave up 13 bases, with 15 bases separating them. This CDR3 has 12 amino acids. The V gene's germline CDR1 is SQVTM and CDR2 ANQGSEA. For the CDR3, the DNA is TGCAGCGTTGAAGACCTTAACAGGATCCTCACCTTC. It is translated as CSVEDLNRILTF.

The chain combines TRBV7-2 with TRBJ2-3; TRBD1 is a possible D gene (6 bases). The CDR3 consists of 16 residues. The germline V and J ends were trimmed by 1 base and 5 bases, with 16 bases remaining between them. The germline V gene encodes CDR1 SGHTA and CDR2 FQGNSA. CDR3 sequence reads: CASSLGGGRSGDTQYF. CDR3 coding DNA: TGTGCCAGCAGCTTAGGAGGGGGTAGATCGGGAGATACGCAGTATTTT.

In this sample, this clonotype turned up many times. The chain carries TRBV7-7 and TRBJ1-2; no clear D. This CDR3 is 9 amino acids long. Germline V CDR1 and CDR2: SSHAT, FNYEAQ (reference sequence). Trimming took off 1 base at V and 14 bases at J, with 5 bases between the two ends. The CDR3 reads CASSLDCTF. In DNA, the CDR3 is TGTGCCAGCAGCTTAGATTGTACCTTC.

Many counts were recorded for this clonotype. V and J are TRBV20-1 and TRBJ2-7, with TRBD1 identical over 7 bases. Per the germline V gene, CDR1 is DFQATT and CDR2 is SNEGSKA (reference sequence). The CDR3 loop spans 12 amino acids. The CDR3 DNA is TGCAGCACGAGGGACAGCACCTACGAGCAGTACTTC. As protein: CSTRDSTYEQYF.